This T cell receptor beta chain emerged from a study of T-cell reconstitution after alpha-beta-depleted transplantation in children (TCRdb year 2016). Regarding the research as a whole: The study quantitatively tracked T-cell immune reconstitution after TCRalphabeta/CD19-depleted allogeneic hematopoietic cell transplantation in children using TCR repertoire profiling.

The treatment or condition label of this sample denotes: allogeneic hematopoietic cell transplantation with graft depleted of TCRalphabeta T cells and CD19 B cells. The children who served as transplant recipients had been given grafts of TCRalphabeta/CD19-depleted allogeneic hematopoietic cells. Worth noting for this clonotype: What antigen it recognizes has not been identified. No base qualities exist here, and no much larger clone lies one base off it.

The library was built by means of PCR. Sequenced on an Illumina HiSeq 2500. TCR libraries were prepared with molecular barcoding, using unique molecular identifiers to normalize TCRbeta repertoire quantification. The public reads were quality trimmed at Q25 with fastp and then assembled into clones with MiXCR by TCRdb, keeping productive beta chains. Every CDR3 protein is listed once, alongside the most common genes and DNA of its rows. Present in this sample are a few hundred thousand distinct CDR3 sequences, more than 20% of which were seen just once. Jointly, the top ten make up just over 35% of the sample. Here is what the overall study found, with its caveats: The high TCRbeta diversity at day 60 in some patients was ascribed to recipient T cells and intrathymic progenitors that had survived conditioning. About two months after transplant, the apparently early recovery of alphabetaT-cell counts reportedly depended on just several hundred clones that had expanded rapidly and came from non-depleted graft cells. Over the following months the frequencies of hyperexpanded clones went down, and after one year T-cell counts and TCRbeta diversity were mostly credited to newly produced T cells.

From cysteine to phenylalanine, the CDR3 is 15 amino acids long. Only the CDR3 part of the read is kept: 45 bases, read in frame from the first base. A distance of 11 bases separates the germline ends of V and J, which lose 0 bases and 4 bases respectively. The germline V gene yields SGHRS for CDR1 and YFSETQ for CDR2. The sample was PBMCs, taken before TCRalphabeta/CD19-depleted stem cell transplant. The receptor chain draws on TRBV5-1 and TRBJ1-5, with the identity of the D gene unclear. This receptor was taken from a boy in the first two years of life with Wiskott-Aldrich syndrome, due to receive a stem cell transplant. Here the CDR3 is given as CASSLGQLPNQPQHF. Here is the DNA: TGCGCCAGCAGCTTGGGACAACTCCCGAATCAGCCCCAGCATTTT.